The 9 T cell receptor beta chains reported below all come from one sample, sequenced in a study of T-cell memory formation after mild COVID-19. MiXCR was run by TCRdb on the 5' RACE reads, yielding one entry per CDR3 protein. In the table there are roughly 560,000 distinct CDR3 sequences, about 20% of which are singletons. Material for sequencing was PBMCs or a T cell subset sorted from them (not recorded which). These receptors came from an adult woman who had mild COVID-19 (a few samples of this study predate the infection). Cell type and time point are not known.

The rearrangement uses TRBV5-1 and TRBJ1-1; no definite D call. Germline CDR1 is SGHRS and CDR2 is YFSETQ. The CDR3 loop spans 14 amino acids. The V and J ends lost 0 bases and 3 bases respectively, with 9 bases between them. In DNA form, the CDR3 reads TGCGCCAGCAGCTTGGAAGGCGGGGACACTGAAGCTTTCTTT. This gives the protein CASSLEGGDTEAFF. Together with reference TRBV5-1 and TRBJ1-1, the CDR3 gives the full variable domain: KAGVTQTPRYLIKTRGQQVTLSCSPISGHRSVSWYQQTPGQGLQFLFEYFSETQRNKGNFPGRFSGRQFSNSRSEMNVSTLELGDSALYLCASSLEGGDTEAFFGQGTRLTVV.

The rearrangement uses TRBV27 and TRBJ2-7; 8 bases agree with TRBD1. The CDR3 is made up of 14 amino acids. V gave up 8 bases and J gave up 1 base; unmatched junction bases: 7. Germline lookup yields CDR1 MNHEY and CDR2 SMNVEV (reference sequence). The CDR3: CASYRGSGSYEQYF. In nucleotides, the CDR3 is TGTGCCAGCTACAGGGGGTCGGGATCCTACGAGCAGTACTTC.

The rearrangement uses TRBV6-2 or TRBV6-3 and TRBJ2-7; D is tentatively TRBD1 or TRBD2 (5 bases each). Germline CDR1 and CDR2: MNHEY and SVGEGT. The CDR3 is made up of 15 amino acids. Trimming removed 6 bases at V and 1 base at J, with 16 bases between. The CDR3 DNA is TGTGCCAGCAGGCCCCGGGACCCCTGGTCCTACGAGCAGTACTTC. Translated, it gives CASRPRDPWSYEQYF.

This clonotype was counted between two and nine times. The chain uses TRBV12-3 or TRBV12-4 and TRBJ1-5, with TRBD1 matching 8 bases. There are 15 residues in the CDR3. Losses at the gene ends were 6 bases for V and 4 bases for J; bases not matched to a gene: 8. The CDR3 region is CASRPGQATNQPQHF. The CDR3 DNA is TGTGCCAGCAGACCGGGACAGGCAACGAATCAGCCCCAGCATTTT.

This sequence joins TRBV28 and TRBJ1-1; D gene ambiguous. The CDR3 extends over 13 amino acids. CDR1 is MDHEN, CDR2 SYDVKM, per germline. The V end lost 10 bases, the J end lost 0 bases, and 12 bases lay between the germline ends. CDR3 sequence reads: CAIWSDMNTEAFF. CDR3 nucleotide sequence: TGTGCCATCTGGTCCGATATGAACACTGAAGCTTTCTTT.

The CDR3 sequence: CASSKNRVNTEAFF. CDR3 sequence (DNA): TGTGCCAGCAGCAAAAACAGAGTGAACACTGAAGCTTTCTTT. The V call is TRBV7-2, the J call TRBJ1-1; no definite D call. V dropped 5 bases and J dropped 0 bases, with 10 bases sitting between them. The CDR3 runs to 14 residues. In germline, CDR1 is SGHTA, CDR2 FQGNSA.

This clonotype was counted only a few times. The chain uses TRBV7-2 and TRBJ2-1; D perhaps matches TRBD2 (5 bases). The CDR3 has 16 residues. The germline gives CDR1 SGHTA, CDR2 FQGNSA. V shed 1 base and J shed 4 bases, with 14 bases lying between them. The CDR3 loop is CASSLVASPEYNEQFF. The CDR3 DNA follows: TGTGCCAGCAGCTTAGTAGCGTCCCCTGAGTACAATGAGCAGTTCTTC. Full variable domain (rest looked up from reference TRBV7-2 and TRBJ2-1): GAGVSQSPSNKVTEKGKDVELRCDPISGHTALYWYRQSLGQGLEFLIYFQGNSAPDKSGLPSDRFSAERTGGSVSTLTIQRTQQEDSAVYLCASSLVASPEYNEQFFGPGTRLTVL.

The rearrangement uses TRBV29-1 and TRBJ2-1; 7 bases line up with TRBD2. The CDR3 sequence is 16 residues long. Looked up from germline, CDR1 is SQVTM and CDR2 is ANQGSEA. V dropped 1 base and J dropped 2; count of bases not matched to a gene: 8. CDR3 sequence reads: CSVEAKAGEAYNEQFF. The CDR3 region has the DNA TGCAGCGTTGAAGCAAAGGCGGGGGAGGCCTACAATGAGCAGTTCTTC.

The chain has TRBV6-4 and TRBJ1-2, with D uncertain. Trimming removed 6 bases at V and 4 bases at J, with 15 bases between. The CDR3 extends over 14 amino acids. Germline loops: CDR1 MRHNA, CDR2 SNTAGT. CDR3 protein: CASSRTFPGYGYTF. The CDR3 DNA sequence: TGTGCCAGCAGCCGAACCTTTCCTGGCTATGGCTACACCTTC.